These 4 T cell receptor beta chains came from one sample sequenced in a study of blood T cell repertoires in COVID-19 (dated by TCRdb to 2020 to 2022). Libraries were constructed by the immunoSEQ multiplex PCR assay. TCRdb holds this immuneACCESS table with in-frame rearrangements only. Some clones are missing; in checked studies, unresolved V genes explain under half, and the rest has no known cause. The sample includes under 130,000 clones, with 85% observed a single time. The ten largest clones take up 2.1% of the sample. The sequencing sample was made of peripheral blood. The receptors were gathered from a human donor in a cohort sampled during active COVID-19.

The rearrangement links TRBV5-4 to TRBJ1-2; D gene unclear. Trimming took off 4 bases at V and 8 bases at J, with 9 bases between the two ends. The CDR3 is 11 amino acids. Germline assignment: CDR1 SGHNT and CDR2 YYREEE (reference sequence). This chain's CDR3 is CASSTSRGYTF. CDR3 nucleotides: TGTGCCAGCAGCACTTCTAGGGGCTACACCTTC. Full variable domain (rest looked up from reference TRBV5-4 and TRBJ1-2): ETGVTQSPTHLIKTRGQQVTLRCSSQSGHNTVSWYQQALGQGPQFIFQYYREEENGRGNFPPRFSGLQFPNYSSELNVNALELDDSALYLCASSTSRGYTFGSGTRLTVV.

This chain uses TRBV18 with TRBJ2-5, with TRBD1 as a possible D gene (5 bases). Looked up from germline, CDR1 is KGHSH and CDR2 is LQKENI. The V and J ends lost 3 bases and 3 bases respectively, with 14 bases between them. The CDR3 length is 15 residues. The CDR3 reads CASSPLIGREETQYF. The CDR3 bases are TGTGCCAGCTCACCCCTTATCGGCAGGGAAGAGACCCAGTACTTC. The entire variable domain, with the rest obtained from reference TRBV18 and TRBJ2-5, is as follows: NAGVMQNPRHLVRRRGQEARLRCSPMKGHSHVYWYRQLPEEGLKFMVYLQKENIIDESGMPKERFSAEFPKEGPSILRIQQVVRGDSAAYFCASSPLIGREETQYFGPGTRLLVL.

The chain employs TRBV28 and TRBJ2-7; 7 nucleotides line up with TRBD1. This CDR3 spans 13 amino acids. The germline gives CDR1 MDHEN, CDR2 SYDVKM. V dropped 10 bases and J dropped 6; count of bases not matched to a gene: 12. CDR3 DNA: TGTGCCATCGCCGGCACAGGGGACGGCGAGCAGTACTTC. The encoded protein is CAIAGTGDGEQYF.

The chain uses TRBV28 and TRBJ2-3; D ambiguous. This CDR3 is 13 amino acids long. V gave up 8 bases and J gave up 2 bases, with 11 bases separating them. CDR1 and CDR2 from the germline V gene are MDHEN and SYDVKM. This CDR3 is CASLLQPTDTQYF. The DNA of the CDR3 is TGTGCCAGCCTTTTACAGCCCACAGATACGCAGTATTTT.